This entry features one T cell receptor (beta chain) sequence. This sample is drawn from a study of blood T cell repertoires in COVID-19. Study in general: The study drew acute and convalescent COVID-19 samples from the United States, Italy and Spain.

Trimming shortened V by 3 bases and J by 7 bases, and 9 bases separated the two germline ends. In germline, CDR1 is DFQATT, CDR2 SNEGSKA (reference sequence). The CDR3 totals 11 residues. Produced via immunoSEQ multiplex PCR; TCRdb's table is partial and in-frame only. This table holds 350,000 to 500,000 clones, around nine tenths found once. The V gene is TRBV20-1, the J gene TRBJ1-2; D uncertain. The specimen sequenced was peripheral blood. The source is a man aged 18-30 years with COVID-19, enrolled during active disease. CDR3 residues: CSARSGFGYTF. CDR3 nucleotide sequence: TGCAGTGCTAGGTCGGGGTTTGGCTACACCTTC.